This entry lists 13 T cell receptor beta chains sequenced from one sample in a study of blood T cells in healthy people across ages. PCR was performed a second time for about 6 to 12 cycles using a sample-barcoded 5' primer and a J-beta primer mix. TCRdb used MiXCR to reprocess the 5' RACE reads, holding one entry per CDR3 protein. The profile shows some 1,500,000 distinct CDR3 sequences, approximately 43% of them singletons. Sequenced input: blood. These receptors all stem from a woman aged 18 to 35 in good health.

J is TRBJ2-1 and V is TRBV12-3 or TRBV12-4; D is perhaps TRBD2 (5 bases). With the DNA end fitting TRBJ2-7 better, the J assignment may be wrong. This CDR3 region has 15 residues. The CDR3 region has the DNA TGTGCCAGCAGGGAGACTAAAAGCTCCTACAATGAGCAGTACTTC. Its protein is CASRETKSSYNEQYF.

V and J are TRBV12-3 or TRBV12-4 and TRBJ1-1; TRBD1 is a possible D gene (5 bases). The CDR3 has 13 residues. V lost 8 bases and J lost 5, with 15 bases in between. The CDR3 DNA follows: TGTGCCAGCGTAGGGGTGACGGGAACTGAAGCTTTCTTT. Amino acid sequence: CASVGVTGTEAFF.

The chain joins TRBV20-1 to TRBJ1-2; D may be TRBD1 (6 bases). CDR3 size: 13 residues. Germline V lookup: CDR1 DFQATT, CDR2 SNEGSKA (reference sequence). V was clipped by 5 bases and J by 5 bases, with 15 bases between them. CDR3 residues: CSAPGGRRYGYTF. The CDR3 nucleotides are TGCAGTGCTCCGGGGGGCAGGAGGTATGGCTACACCTTC.

About this clonotype: The germline gene is not matched at one end of the junction; a read error may be the cause. V usage is TRBV10-3 and J usage is TRBJ1-1; tentative D call: TRBD1 (5 bases). This CDR3 is 14 amino acids long. Germline CDR1 is ENHRY and CDR2 is SYGVKD. The CDR3 sequence: CATDDQAGGTEAFF. As DNA, the CDR3 is TGTGCCACCGATGACCAAGCCGGGGGAACTGAGGCTTTCTTT.

The table lists this clonotype with many counts. J is TRBJ2-3 and V is TRBV20-1; D is undetermined. The CDR3 contains 11 residues. Germline CDR1 reads DFQATT; CDR2 reads SNEGSKA (reference sequence). V was shortened by 5 bases and J by 6 bases, with 9 bases between the two germline ends. The CDR3, as DNA: TGCAGTGCTCCCCTAGGGGATACGCAGTATTTT. It is translated as CSAPLGDTQYF.

The chain is built from TRBV28 and TRBJ2-5, with TRBD2 matching 9 bases. The CDR3 extends over 15 amino acids. Germline values: CDR1 MDHEN, CDR2 SYDVKM. Losses at the gene ends were 6 bases for V and 0 bases for J; bases not matched to a gene: 5. The CDR3 DNA reads TGTGCCAGCAGACTTAGCGGGAGACACCAAGAGACCCAGTACTTC. Its protein product is CASRLSGRHQETQYF.

V usage is TRBV7-9 and J usage is TRBJ2-1; 14 nucleotides match TRBD2. V dropped 5 bases and J dropped 3; count of bases not matched to a gene: 3. This CDR3 has 16 residues. Germline V gene sequence: CDR1 SEHNR, CDR2 FQNEAQ (reference sequence). The CDR3 here is CASSQGLAGDYNEQFF. In DNA form, the CDR3 reads TGTGCCAGCAGCCAGGGACTAGCGGGAGACTACAATGAGCAGTTCTTC.

In this sample, this clonotype turned up a few times. This chain uses TRBV6-5 with TRBJ2-4; D gene unclear. The V gene's germline CDR1 is MNHEY and CDR2 SVGAGI. Trimming stripped 5 bases from V and 8 bases from J, with 16 bases between. This CDR3 comprises 14 residues. The CDR3 here is CASSPDPQVDIQYF. For the CDR3, the DNA is TGTGCCAGCAGTCCGGACCCCCAAGTGGACATTCAGTACTTC.

The chain has TRBV7-6 and TRBJ2-1, with 7 bases fitting TRBD1. V lost 3 bases, J lost 6 bases, and 8 bases stayed unmatched. From germline, CDR1 is SGHVS and CDR2 FNYEAQ. CDR3 length equals 15 residues. The CDR3 DNA is TGTGCCAGCAGCTTCGACAGGGTAATAATCAATGAGCAGTTCTTC. It specifies CASSFDRVIINEQFF.

This clonotype was counted ten times or more. V and J are TRBV7-2 and TRBJ2-6; D is ambiguous. CDR1 is SGHTA, CDR2 FQGNSA, per germline. V was trimmed by 3 bases and J by 0 bases, leaving 3 bases between them. The CDR3 runs to 14 residues. The CDR3: CASSFDSGANVLTF. CDR3 in DNA: TGTGCCAGCAGCTTTGACTCTGGGGCCAACGTCCTGACTTTC. The entire variable domain, with the rest obtained from reference TRBV7-2 and TRBJ2-6, is as follows: GAGVSQSPSNKVTEKGKDVELRCDPISGHTALYWYRQSLGQGLEFLIYFQGNSAPDKSGLPSDRFSAERTGGSVSTLTIQRTQQEDSAVYLCASSFDSGANVLTFGAGSRLTVL.

In this sample, this clonotype turned up a few times. V usage is TRBV20-1 and J usage is TRBJ2-5; a weak D match, TRBD1 (6 bases). Germline CDR1 reads DFQATT; CDR2 reads SNEGSKA (reference sequence). V was pared by 0 bases and J by 4 bases, with 12 bases between. CDR3 size: 14 residues. CDR3 in DNA: TGCAGTGCTAGAGATCGTGGGGGCAGAGAGACCCAGTACTTC. Translation gives CSARDRGGRETQYF.

This clonotype was counted only a few times. The chain has TRBV6-6 and TRBJ1-1; D is unresolved. The CDR3 length is 12 residues. Looked up from germline, CDR1 is MNHNY and CDR2 is SVGAGI (reference sequence). Trimming cost V 4 bases and J 8 bases, with 11 bases left between them. The CDR3 region has the DNA TGTGCCAGCAGTTCATCCCGGGAGGAAGCTTTCTTT. Its protein is CASSSSREEAFF.

This clonotype was observed once. This may be a read error: a much more frequent sequence differs by one nucleotide. The chain carries TRBV29-1 and TRBJ2-3; possibly TRBD1 for D (6 bases). Germline CDR1 reads SQVTM; CDR2 reads ANQGSEA. The CDR3 totals 15 residues. The CDR3 nucleotides read TGCGGCGTTGAAGGGCACAGGGTAAACACAGATACGCAGTATTTT. Its translation is CGVEGHRVNTDTQYF.